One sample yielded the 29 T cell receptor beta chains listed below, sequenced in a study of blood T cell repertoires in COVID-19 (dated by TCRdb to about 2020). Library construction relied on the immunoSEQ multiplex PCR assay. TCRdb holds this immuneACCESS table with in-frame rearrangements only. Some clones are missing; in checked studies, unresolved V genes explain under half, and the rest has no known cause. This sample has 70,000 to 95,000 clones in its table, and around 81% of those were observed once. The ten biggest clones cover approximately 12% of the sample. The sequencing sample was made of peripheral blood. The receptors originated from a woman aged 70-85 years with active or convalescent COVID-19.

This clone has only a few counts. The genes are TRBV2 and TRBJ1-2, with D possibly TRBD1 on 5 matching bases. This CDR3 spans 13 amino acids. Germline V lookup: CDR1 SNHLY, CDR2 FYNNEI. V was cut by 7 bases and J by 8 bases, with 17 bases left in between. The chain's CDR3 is CASMGEGVGGYTF. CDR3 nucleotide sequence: TGTGCCAGCATGGGGGAGGGCGTTGGAGGCTACACCTTC.

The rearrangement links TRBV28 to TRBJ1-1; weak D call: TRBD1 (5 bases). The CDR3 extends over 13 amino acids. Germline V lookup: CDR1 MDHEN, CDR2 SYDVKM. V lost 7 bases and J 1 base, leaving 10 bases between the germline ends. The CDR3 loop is CASIPGGNTEAFF. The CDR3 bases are TGTGCCAGCATCCCCGGGGGGAACACTGAAGCTTTCTTT.

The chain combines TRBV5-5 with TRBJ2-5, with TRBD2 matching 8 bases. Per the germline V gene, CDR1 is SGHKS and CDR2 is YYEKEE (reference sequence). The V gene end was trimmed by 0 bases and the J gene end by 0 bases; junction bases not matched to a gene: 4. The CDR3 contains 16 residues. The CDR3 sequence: CASSLGLAGYQETQYF. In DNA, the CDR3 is TGTGCCAGCAGCTTGGGGTTAGCGGGGTACCAAGAGACCCAGTACTTC.

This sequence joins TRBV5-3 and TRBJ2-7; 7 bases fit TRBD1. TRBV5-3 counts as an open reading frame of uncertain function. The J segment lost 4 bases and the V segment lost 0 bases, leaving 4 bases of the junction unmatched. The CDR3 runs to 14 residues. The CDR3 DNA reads TGTGCCAGAAGCTTGGGGGGACAGCTTTACGAGCAGTACTTC. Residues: CARSLGGQLYEQYF.

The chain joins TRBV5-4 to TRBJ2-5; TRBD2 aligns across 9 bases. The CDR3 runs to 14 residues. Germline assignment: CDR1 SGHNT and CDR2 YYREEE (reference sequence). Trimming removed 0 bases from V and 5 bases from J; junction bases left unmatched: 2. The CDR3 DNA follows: TGTGCCAGCAGCTTGGATAGCGGGGGTGAGACCCAGTACTTC. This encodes CASSLDSGGETQYF.

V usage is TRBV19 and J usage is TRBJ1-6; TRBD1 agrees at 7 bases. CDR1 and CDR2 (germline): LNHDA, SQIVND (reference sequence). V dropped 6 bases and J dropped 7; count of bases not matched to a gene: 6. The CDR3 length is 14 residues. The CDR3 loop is CASRPRDSNSPLHF. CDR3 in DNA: TGTGCCAGTAGGCCCCGGGACAGCAATTCACCCCTCCACTTT.

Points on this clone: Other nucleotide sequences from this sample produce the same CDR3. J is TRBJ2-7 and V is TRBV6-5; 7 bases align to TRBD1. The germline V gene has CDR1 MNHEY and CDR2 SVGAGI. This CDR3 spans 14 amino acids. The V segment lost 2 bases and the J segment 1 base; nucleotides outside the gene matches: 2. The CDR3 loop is CASSYRDRSYEQYF. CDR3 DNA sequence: TGTGCCAGCAGTTACCGGGACAGATCCTACGAGCAGTACTTC.

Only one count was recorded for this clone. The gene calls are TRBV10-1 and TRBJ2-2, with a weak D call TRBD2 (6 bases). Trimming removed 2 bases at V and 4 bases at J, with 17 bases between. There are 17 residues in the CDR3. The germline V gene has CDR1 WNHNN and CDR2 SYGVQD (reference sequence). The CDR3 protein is CASSERADAGSTGELFF. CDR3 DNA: TGCGCCAGCAGTGAGAGGGCCGATGCGGGAAGCACCGGGGAGCTGTTTTTT.

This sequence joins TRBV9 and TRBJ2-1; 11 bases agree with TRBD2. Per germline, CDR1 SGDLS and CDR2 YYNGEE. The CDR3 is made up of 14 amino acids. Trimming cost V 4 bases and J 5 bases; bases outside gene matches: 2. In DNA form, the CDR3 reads TGTGCCAGCAGCTTGACTAGCGGGGACAATGAGCAGTTCTTC. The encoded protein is CASSLTSGDNEQFF. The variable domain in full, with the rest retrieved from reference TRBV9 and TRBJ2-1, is DSGVTQTPKHLITATGQRVTLRCSPRSGDLSVYWYQQSLDQGLQFLIQYYNGEERAKGNILERFSAQQFPDLHSELNLSSLELGDSALYFCASSLTSGDNEQFFGPGTRLTVL.

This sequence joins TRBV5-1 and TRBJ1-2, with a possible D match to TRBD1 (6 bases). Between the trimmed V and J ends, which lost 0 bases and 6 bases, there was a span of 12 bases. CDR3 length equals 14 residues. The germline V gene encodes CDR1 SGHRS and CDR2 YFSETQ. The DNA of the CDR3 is TGCGCCAGCAGCTTGGTGCGGGGGGCGGATGGCTACACCTTC. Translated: CASSLVRGADGYTF.

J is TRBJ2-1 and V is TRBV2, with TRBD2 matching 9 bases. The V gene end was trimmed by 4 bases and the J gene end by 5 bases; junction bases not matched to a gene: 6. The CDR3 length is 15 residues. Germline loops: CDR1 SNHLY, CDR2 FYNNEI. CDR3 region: CASSVERGENNEQFF. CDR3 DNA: TGTGCCAGCAGTGTCGAGCGGGGGGAAAACAATGAGCAGTTCTTC. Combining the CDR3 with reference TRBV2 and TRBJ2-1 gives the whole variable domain EPEVTQTPSHQVTQMGQEVILRCVPISNHLYFYWYRQILGQKVEFLVSFYNNEISEKSEIFDDQFSVERPDGSNFTLKIRSTKLEDSAMYFCASSVERGENNEQFFGPGTRLTVL.

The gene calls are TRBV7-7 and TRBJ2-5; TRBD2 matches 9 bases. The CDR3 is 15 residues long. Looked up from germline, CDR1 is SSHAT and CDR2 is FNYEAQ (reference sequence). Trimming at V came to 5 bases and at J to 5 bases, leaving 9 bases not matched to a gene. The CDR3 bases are TGTGCCAGCAGCGGAGGCCAGCGGGGGGTGGAGACCCAGTACTTC. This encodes CASSGGQRGVETQYF.

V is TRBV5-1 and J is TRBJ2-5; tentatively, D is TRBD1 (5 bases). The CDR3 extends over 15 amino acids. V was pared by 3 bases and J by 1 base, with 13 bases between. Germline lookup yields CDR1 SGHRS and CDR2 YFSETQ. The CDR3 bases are TGCGCCAGCAGCTCTGGACACCTGATCCAAGAGACCCAGTACTTC. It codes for CASSSGHLIQETQYF. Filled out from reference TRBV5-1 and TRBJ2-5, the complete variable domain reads KAGVTQTPRYLIKTRGQQVTLSCSPISGHRSVSWYQQTPGQGLQFLFEYFSETQRNKGNFPGRFSGRQFSNSRSEMNVSTLELGDSALYLCASSSGHLIQETQYFGPGTRLLVL.

The CDR3 here is CASLLDRGGETQYF. DNA of the CDR3: TGTGCCAGCCTACTCGACAGGGGCGGGGAGACCCAGTACTTC. The chain links TRBV6-5 to TRBJ2-5; 8 bases fit TRBD1. The germline V gene has CDR1 MNHEY and CDR2 SVGAGI. V was clipped by 8 bases and J by 5 bases; unmatched bases: 10. The CDR3 consists of 14 residues.

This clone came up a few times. CDR3 sequence reads: CASSMGTGMGEAFF. The DNA for the CDR3 is TGTGCCAGTAGTATGGGGACAGGGATGGGTGAAGCTTTCTTT. The genes are TRBV19 and TRBJ1-1; TRBD1 aligns across 9 bases. This CDR3 contains 14 residues. CDR1 is LNHDA and CDR2 is SQIVND in the germline V gene (reference sequence). The ends lost 3 bases at V and 7 bases at J; junction bases unmatched: 6. Using reference TRBV19 and TRBJ1-1 for the parts outside the CDR3, the full variable domain is DGGITQSPKYLFRKEGQNVTLSCEQNLNHDAMYWYRQDPGQGLRLIYYSQIVNDFQKGDIAEGYSVSREKKESFPLTVTSAQKNPTAFYLCASSMGTGMGEAFFGQGTRLTVV.

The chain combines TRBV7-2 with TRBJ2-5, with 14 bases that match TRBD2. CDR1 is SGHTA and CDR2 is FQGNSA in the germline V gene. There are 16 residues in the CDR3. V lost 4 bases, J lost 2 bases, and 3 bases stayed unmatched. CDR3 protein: CASSWGLAGVQETQYF. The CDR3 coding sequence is TGTGCCAGCAGCTGGGGACTAGCGGGGGTTCAAGAGACCCAGTACTTC.

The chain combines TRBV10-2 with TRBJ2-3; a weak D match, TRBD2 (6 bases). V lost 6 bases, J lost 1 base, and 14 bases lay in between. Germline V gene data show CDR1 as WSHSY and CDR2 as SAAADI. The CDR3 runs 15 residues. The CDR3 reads CASRGLSGGTDTQYF. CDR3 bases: TGCGCCAGCAGAGGGCTTTCGGGGGGCACAGATACGCAGTATTTT.

CDR3 coding DNA: TGTGCCAGCAGCCAAGAGGCCAGGGGACCCCCTCTTTATGGCTACACCTTC. Its protein product is CASSQEARGPPLYGYTF. The chain is built from TRBV3-1 (or the pseudogene TRBV3-2) and TRBJ1-2; D might be TRBD1 (6 bases). Trimming took 0 bases from V and 5 from J, leaving 19 bases between them. The germline V gene has CDR1 LGHDT and CDR2 YNNKEL (reference sequence). CDR3 size: 17 residues.

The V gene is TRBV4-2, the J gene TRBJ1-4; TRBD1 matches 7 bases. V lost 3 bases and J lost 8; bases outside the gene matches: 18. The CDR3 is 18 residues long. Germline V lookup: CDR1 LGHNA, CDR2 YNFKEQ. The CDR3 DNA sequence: TGTGCCAGCAGCCACCCCGCGACAGGGTCTAGTGTTAGGGAAAAACTGTTTTTT. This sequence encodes CASSHPATGSSVREKLFF.

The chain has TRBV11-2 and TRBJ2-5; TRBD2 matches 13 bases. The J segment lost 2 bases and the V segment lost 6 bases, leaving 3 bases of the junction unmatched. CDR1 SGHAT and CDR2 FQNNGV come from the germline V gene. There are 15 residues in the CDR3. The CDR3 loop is CASRRTSGGQETQYF. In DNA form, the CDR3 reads TGTGCCAGCAGGCGGACTAGCGGGGGACAAGAGACCCAGTACTTC. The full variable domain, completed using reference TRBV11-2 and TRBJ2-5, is EAGVAQSPRYKIIEKRQSVAFWCNPISGHATLYWYQQILGQGPKLLIQFQNNGVVDDSQLPKDRFSAERLKGVDSTLKIQPAKLEDSAVYLCASRRTSGGQETQYFGPGTRLLVL.

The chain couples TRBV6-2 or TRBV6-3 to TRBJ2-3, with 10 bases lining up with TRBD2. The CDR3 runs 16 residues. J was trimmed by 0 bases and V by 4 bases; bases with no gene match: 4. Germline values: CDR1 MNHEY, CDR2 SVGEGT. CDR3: CASSSRTSGSTDTQYF. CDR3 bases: TGTGCCAGCAGTTCTCGGACTAGCGGAAGCACAGATACGCAGTATTTT.

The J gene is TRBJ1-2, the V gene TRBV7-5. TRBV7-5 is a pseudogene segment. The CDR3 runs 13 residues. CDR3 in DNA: TGTGCCAGAAGCTTAGTGGGCAGGAGGGGCTACACCTTC. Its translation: CARSLVGRRGYTF.

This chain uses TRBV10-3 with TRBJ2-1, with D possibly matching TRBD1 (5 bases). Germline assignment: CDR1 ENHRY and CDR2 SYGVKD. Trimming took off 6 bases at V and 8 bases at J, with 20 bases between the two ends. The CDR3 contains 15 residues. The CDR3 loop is CAISRLPGQGDEQFF. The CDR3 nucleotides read TGTGCCATCAGCCGCCTACCAGGACAAGGAGATGAGCAGTTCTTC.

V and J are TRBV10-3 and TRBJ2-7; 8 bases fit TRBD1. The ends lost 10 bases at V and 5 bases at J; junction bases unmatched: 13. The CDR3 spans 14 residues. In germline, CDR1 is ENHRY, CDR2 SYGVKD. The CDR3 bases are TGTGCCACGTCCTCGGACAGGGAATTTGACGAGCAGTACTTC. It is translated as CATSSDREFDEQYF.

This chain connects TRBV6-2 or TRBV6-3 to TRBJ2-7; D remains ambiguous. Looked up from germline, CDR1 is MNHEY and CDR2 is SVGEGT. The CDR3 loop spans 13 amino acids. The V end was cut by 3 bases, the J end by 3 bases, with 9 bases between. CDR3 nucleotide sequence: TGTGCCAGCAGTTATCAGGTCAGCTACGAGCAGTACTTC. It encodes CASSYQVSYEQYF.

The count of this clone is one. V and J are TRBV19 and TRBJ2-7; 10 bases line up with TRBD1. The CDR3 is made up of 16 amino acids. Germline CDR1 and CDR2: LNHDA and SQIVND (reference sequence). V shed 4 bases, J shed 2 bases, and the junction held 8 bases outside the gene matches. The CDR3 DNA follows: TGTGCCAGTAGTAACCGCGGACAGGGGGAAACCTACGAGCAGTACTTC. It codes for CASSNRGQGETYEQYF.

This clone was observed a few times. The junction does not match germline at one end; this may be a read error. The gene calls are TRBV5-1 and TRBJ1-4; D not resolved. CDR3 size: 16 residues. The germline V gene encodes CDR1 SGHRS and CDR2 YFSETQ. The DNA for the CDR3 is TGCGCCAGCAGCTCCGGAGCTCTTGCGCCTAACGAAAAACTGTTTTTT. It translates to CASSSGALAPNEKLFF.

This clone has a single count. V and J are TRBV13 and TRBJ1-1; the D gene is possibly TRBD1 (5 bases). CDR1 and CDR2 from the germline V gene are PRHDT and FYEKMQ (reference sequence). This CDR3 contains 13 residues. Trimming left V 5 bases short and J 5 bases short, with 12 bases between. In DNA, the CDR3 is TGTGCCAGCAGCGAATCTCGGGGGACTGAAGCTTTCTTT. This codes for CASSESRGTEAFF.

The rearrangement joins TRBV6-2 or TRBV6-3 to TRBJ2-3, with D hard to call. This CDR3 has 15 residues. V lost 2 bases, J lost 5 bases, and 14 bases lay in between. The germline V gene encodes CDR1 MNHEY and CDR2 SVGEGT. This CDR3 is CASSYHRVAVDTQYF. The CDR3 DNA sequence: TGTGCCAGCAGTTACCACCGAGTGGCGGTAGATACGCAGTATTTT.